This T cell receptor beta chain emerged from a study of blood T cell repertoires in COVID-19. Study in general: Italy, Spain and the United States were the sources of the convalescent and acute COVID-19 samples. Sources were T cells, B-cell-depleted T cells, or PBMCs; the material itself was cDNA or gDNA.

Sequencing was performed with immunoSEQ multiplex PCR; in TCRdb, only in-frame clones are kept and a portion is missing. The sample has more than 70,000 clones, approximately 86% seen once. This CDR3 contains 16 residues. Germline loops: CDR1 SGHTA, CDR2 FQGNSA. After removal of 5 bases from V and 0 bases from J, the junction contained 9 bases not matched to a gene. This TCR came from a woman of 80 years or more in a cohort sampled during active or convalescent COVID-19. Sequencing was performed on peripheral blood. The chain couples TRBV7-2 to TRBJ1-1, with 7 nucleotides matching TRBD1. CDR3: CASSQRRGGLNTEAFF. The CDR3 coding sequence is TGTGCCAGCAGCCAGAGGAGAGGGGGCCTGAACACTGAAGCTTTCTTT.